A single sample is the source of the 5 T cell receptor beta chains below, sequenced in a study of shared clonotypes between healthy human individuals. Method: immunoSEQ multiplex PCR; TCRdb's copy keeps in-frame clones and lacks some. Of 2 million to 2.5 million clones listed, roughly 92% are singletons. Sequenced sample: naive CD4+ T cells from PBMCs. Described subset: CD45RA+ positively selected. Receptor source: a man between 18 and 35 years old in good health. Some clones in this sample may be carry-over from other donors' samples.

This rearrangement joins TRBV7-2 to TRBJ2-5; 8 bases match TRBD2. CDR3 length: 16 residues. The J segment lost 0 bases and the V segment lost 5 bases, leaving 8 bases of the junction unmatched. The germline V gene has CDR1 SGHTA and CDR2 FQGNSA. This CDR3 is CASSLREGGYQETQYF. The DNA of the CDR3 is TGTGCCAGCAGCCTACGGGAGGGAGGGTACCAAGAGACCCAGTACTTC.

The rearrangement uses TRBV7-9 and TRBJ2-5, with TRBD2 identical over 13 bases. The junction had 10 bases not matched to a gene; V was cut back by 7 bases and J by 11 bases. Germline lookup yields CDR1 SEHNR and CDR2 FQNEAQ (reference sequence). The CDR3 consists of 14 residues. The CDR3 DNA sequence: TGTGCCAGCACCCCGACTAGCGGGAGGTGGGAGCAGTACTTC. It codes for CASTPTSGRWEQYF.

The chain is built from TRBV5-1 and TRBJ2-3; either TRBD1 or TRBD2 may fit D (5 bases each). Germline V gives CDR1 SGHRS, CDR2 YFSETQ. V lost 4 bases, J lost 5 bases, and 14 bases lay in between. This CDR3 contains 14 residues. CDR3 nucleotide sequence: TGCGCCAGCAGCCCCGGGGACGGACTAGATACGCAGTATTTT. It encodes CASSPGDGLDTQYF.

The chain links TRBV27 to TRBJ2-7, with D maybe TRBD1 (7 bases). Per germline, CDR1 MNHEY and CDR2 SMNVEV (reference sequence). The CDR3 covers 14 residues. Trimming cost V 7 bases and J 6 bases, with 19 bases left between them. This CDR3 reads CASTLAGGSGEQYF. The CDR3 DNA is TGTGCCAGCACCCTTGCAGGGGGTAGCGGCGAGCAGTACTTC.

CDR3 region: CASSFWADSNEKLFF. DNA of the CDR3: TGTGCCAGCAGCTTTTGGGCCGACTCTAATGAAAAACTGTTTTTT. The genes are TRBV7-9 and TRBJ1-4; no definite D call. This CDR3 comprises 15 residues. Germline lookup yields CDR1 SEHNR and CDR2 FQNEAQ (reference sequence). The germline V and J ends were trimmed by 3 bases and 3 bases, with 11 bases remaining between them.